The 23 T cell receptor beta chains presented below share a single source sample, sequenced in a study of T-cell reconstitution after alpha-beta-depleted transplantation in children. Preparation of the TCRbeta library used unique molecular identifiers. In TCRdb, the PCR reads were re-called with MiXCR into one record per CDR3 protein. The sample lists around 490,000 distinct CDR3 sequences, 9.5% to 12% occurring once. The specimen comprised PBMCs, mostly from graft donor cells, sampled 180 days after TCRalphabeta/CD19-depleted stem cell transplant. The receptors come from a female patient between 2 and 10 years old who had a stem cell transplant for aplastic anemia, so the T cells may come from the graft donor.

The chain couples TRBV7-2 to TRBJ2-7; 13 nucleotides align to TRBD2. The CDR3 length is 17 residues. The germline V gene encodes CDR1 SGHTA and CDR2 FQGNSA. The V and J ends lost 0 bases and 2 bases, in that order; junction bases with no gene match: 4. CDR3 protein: CASSLALLAGGTYEQYV. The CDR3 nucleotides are TGTGCCAGCAGCTTAGCGCTACTAGCGGGAGGGACCTACGAGCAGTACGTC.

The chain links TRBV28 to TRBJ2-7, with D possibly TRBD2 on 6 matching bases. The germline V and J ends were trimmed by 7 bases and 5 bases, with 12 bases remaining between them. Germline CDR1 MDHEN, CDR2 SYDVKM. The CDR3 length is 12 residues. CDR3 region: CASMEGVHEQYF. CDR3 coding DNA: TGTGCCAGCATGGAGGGCGTCCACGAGCAGTACTTC.

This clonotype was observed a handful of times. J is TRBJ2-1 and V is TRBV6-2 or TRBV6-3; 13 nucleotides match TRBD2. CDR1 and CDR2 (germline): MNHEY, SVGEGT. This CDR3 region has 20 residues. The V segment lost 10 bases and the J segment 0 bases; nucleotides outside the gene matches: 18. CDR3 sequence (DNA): TGTGCCACCACCACTAGCGGGAGGGCCTACTCTGTTAGCTCCTACAATGAGCAGTTCTTC. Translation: CATTTSGRAYSVSSYNEQFF.

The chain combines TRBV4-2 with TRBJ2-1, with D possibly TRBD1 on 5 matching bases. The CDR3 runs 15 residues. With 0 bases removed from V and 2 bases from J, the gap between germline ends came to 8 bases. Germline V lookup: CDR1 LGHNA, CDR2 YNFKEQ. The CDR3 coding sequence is TGTGCCAGCAGCCAAGAATTAGGGGCCTACAATGAGCAGTTCTTC. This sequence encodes CASSQELGAYNEQFF.

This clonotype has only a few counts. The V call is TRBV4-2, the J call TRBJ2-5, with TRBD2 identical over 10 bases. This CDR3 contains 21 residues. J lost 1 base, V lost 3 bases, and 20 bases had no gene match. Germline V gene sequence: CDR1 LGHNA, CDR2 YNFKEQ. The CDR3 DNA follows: TGTGCCAGCAGCCATCCCGCCCGCCGGACTAGCGGCCAGCGGGGCCAAGAGACCCAGTACTTC. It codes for CASSHPARRTSGQRGQETQYF.

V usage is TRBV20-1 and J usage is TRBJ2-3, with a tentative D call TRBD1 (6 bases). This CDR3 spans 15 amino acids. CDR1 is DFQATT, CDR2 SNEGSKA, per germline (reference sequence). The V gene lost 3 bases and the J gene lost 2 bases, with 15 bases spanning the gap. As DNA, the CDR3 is TGCAGTGCTAGTGGGCGTCGGACAGACACAGATACGCAGTATTTT. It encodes CSASGRRTDTDTQYF.

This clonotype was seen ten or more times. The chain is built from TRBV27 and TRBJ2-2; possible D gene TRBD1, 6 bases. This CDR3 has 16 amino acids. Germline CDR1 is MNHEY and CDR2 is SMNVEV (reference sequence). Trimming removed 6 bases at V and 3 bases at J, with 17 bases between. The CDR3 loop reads CASRPQGPTDTGELFF. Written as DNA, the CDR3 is TGTGCCAGCAGGCCACAGGGCCCTACGGACACCGGGGAGCTGTTTTTT.

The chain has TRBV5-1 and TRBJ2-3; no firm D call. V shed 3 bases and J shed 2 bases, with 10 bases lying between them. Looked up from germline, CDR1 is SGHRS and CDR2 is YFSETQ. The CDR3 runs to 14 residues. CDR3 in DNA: TGCGCCAGCAGCTGGTCCGCGTCCACAGATACGCAGTATTTT. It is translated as CASSWSASTDTQYF.

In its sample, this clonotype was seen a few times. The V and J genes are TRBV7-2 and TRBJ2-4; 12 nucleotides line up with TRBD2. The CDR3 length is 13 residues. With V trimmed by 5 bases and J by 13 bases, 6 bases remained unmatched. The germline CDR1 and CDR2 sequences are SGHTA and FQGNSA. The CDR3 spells CASSRSGLAGQYF. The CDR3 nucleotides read TGTGCCAGCAGCCGAAGCGGACTAGCGGGACAGTACTTC.

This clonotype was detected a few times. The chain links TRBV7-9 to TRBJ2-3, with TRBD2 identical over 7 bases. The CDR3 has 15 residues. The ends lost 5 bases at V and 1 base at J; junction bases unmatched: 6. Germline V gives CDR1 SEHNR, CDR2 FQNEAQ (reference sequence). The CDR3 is CASSRETSGTDTQYF. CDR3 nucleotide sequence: TGTGCCAGCAGCCGAGAAACTAGCGGCACAGATACGCAGTATTTT.

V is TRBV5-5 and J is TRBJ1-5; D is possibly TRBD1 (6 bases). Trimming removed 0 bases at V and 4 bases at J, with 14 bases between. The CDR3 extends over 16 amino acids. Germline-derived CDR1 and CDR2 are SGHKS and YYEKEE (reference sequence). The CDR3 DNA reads TGTGCCAGCAGCTTGGCGGGGGGGCAGGAAAATCAGCCCCAGCATTTT. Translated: CASSLAGGQENQPQHF.

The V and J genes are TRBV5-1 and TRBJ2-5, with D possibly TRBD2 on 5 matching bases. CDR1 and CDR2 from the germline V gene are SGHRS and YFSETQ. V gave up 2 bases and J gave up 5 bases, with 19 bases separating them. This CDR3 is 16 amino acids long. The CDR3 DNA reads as TGCGCCAGCAGCTTTGTTCCACGGGGTTTATCGGAGACCCAGTACTTC. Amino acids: CASSFVPRGLSETQYF.

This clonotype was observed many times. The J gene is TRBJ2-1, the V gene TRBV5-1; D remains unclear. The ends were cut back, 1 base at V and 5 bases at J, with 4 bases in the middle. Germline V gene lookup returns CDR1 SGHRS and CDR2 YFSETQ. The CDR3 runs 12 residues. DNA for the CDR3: TGCGCCAGCAGCTTGACTGACAATGAGCAGTTCTTC. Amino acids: CASSLTDNEQFF. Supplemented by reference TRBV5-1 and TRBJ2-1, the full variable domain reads KAGVTQTPRYLIKTRGQQVTLSCSPISGHRSVSWYQQTPGQGLQFLFEYFSETQRNKGNFPGRFSGRQFSNSRSEMNVSTLELGDSALYLCASSLTDNEQFFGPGTRLTVL.

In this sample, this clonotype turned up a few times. The CDR3 DNA reads TGTGCCAGCAATACCCTTAGCGGGAGATATGAGCAGTTCTTC. It is translated as CASNTLSGRYEQFF. This chain connects TRBV28 to TRBJ2-1; 9 bases match TRBD2. Germline V CDR1 and CDR2: MDHEN, SYDVKM. V shed 7 bases, J shed 8 bases, and the junction held 9 bases outside the gene matches. CDR3 length: 14 amino acids.

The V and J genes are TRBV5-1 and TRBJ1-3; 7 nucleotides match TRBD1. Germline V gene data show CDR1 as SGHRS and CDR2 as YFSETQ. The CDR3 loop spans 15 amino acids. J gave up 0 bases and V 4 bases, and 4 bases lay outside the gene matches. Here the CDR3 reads CASSPTGPSGNTIYF. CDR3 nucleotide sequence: TGCGCCAGCAGCCCGACAGGGCCCTCTGGAAACACCATATATTTT.

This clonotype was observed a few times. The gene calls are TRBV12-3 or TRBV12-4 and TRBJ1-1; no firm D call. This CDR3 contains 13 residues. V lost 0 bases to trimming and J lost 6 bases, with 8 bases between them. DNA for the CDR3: TGTGCCAGCAGTTTAGCGCTCGGGGCTGAAGCTTTCTTT. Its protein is CASSLALGAEAFF.

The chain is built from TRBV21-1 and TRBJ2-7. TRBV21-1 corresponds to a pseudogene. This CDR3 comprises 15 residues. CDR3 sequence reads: CASSEPGRIFYEQYV. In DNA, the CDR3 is TGTGCCAGCAGCGAACCGGGACGGATCTTCTACGAGCAGTACGTC.

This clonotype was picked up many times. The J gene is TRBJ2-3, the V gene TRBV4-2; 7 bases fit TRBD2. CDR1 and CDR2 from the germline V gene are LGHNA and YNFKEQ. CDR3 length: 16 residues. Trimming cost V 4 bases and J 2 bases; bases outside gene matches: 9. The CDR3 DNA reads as TGTGCCAGCAGCCCTGCGAGTAGCGGGTACACAGATACGCAGTATTTT. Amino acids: CASSPASSGYTDTQYF.

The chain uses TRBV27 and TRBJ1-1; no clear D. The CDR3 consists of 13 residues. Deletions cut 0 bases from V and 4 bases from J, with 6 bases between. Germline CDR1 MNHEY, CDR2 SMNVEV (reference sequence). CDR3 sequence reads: CASSLSGPTEAFF. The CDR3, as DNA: TGTGCCAGCAGTTTATCGGGTCCCACTGAAGCTTTCTTT.

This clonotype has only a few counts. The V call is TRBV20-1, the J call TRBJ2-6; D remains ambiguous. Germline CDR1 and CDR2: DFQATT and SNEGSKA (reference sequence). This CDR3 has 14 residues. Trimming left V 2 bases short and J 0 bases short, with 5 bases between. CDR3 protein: CSARLPSGANVLTF. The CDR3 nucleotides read TGCAGTGCTAGATTGCCCTCTGGGGCCAACGTCCTGACTTTC.

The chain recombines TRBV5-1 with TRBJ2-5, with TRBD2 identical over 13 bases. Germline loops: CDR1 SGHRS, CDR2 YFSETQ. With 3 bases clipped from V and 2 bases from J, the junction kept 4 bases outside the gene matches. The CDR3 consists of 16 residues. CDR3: CASSWRGLAGQETQYF. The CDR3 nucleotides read TGCGCCAGCAGCTGGAGGGGACTAGCGGGACAAGAGACCCAGTACTTC. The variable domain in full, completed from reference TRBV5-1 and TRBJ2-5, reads KAGVTQTPRYLIKTRGQQVTLSCSPISGHRSVSWYQQTPGQGLQFLFEYFSETQRNKGNFPGRFSGRQFSNSRSEMNVSTLELGDSALYLCASSWRGLAGQETQYFGPGTRLLVL.

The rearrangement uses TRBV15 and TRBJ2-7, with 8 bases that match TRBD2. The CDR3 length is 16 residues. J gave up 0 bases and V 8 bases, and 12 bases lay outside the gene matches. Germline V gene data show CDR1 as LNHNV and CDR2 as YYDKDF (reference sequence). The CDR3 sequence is CATSESSSGSSYEQYF. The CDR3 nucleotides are TGTGCCACCTCAGAAAGTTCTAGCGGGTCCTCCTACGAGCAGTACTTC.

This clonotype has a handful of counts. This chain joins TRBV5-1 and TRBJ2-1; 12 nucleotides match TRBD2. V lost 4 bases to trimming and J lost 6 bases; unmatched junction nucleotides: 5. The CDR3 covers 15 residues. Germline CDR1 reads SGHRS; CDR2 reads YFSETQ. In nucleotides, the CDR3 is TGCGCCAGCAGCGGTCTAGCGGGAGGGATCAATGAGCAGTTCTTC. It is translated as CASSGLAGGINEQFF. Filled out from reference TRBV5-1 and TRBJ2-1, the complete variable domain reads KAGVTQTPRYLIKTRGQQVTLSCSPISGHRSVSWYQQTPGQGLQFLFEYFSETQRNKGNFPGRFSGRQFSNSRSEMNVSTLELGDSALYLCASSGLAGGINEQFFGPGTRLTVL.